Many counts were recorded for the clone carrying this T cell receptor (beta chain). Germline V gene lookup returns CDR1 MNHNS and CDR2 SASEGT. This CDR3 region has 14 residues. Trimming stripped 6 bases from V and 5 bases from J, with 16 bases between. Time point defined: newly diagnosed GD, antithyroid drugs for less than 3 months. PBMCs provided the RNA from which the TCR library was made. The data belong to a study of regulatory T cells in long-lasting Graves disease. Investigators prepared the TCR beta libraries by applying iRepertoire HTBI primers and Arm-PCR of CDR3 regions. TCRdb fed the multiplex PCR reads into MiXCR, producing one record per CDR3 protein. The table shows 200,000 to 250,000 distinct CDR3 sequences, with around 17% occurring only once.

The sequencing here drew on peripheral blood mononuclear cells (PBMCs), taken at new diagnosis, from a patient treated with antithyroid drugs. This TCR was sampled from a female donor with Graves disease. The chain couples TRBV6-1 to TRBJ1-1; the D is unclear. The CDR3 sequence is CASRAKRERTEAFF. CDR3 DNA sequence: TGTGCCAGCAGGGCCAAGCGCGAGCGGACTGAAGCTTTCTTT.